This TCR beta chain originates from a study of cytomegalovirus exposure and HLA in healthy donors. Study observations and caveats: Common viral pathogens were later found to be apparently linked to several of the most significant clusters.

Healthy bone marrow donors made up the donor group. PCR was performed using 60 Vbeta and 13 Jbeta primers. Profiled with immunoSEQ multiplex PCR; TCRdb holds only in-frame clones, not every one. The sample lists roughly 150,000 clones, about 72% seen once, with 2% to 2.5% in the top ten. The sample holds a few counts of this clone. Antigen specificity is unknown. There are 13 residues in the CDR3. CDR1 is LNHDA, CDR2 SQIVND, per germline (reference sequence). The ends lost 7 bases at V and 5 bases at J; junction bases unmatched: 5. Material: PBMCs. The V and J genes are TRBV19 and TRBJ2-7; 10 nucleotides align to TRBD1. The TCR comes from a man aged 40-50 years in good health and CMV-seronegative. CDR3 loop: CASNSGQGDEQYF. For the CDR3, the DNA is TGTGCCAGTAACTCAGGACAGGGGGACGAGCAGTACTTC. Supplemented by reference TRBV19 and TRBJ2-7, the full variable domain reads DGGITQSPKYLFRKEGQNVTLSCEQNLNHDAMYWYRQDPGQGLRLIYYSQIVNDFQKGDIAEGYSVSREKKESFPLTVTSAQKNPTAFYLCASNSGQGDEQYFGPGTRLTVT.